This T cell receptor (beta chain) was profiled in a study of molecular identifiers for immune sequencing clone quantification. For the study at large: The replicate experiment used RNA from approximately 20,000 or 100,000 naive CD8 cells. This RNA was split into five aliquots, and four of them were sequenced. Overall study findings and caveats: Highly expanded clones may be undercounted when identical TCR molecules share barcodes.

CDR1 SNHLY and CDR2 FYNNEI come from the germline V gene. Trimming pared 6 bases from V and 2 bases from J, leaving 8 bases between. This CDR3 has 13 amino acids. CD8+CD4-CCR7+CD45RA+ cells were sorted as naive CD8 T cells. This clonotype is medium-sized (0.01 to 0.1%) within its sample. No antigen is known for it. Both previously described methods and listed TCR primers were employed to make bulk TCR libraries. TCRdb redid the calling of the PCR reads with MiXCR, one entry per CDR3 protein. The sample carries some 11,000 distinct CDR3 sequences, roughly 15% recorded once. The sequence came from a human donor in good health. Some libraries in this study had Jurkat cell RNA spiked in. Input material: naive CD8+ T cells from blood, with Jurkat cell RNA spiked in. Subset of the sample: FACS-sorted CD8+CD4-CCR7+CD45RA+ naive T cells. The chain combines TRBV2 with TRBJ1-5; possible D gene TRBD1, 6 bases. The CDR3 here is CASRKGGNQPQHF. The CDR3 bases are TGTGCCAGCAGAAAGGGGGGCAATCAGCCCCAGCATTTT.